The rows below give T cell receptor beta chains drawn from one sample of a study of pediatric ulcerative colitis. Clones were sequenced by immunoSEQ multiplex PCR, and TCRdb holds only the in-frame ones, with some missing. The sample consists of some 40,000 clones, roughly four fifths of them appearing once. The source material was gut tissue. The receptors were sampled from a boy aged 5-17 years with severe ulcerative colitis. CDR3s include the opening cysteine and the closing phenylalanine or tryptophan. Each record gives: J gene, clone size, V gene, D gene, CDR3 DNA, CDR3 protein. A D gene is named only where the DNA matches it firmly. Some rows mark clone size as missing; the rest say once, few, many or name a class of expanded clone.

J: TRBJ1-5
size: .
V: TRBV2
D: .
DNA: TGTGCCAGCAGTGAAGGGCGGGGGGGTCAGCCCCAGCATTTT
CDR3: CASSEGRGGQPQHF

J: TRBJ2-1
size: .
V: TRBV5-4
D: .
DNA: TGTGCCAGCAGCTTGGGTCTAGTAAATGAGCAGTTCTTC
CDR3: CASSLGLVNEQFF

J: TRBJ2-7
size: .
V: TRBV18
D: .
DNA: TGTGCCAGCTCACCAGAGACAGGCTCCTACGAGCAGTACTTC
CDR3: CASSPETGSYEQYF

J: TRBJ1-6
size: medium-sized
V: TRBV19
D: .
DNA: TGTGCCAGTAGTACGCCGGCCGGGGGACGGTCACCCCTCCACTTT
CDR3: CASSTPAGGRSPLHF

J: TRBJ1-1
size: few
V: TRBV6-5
D: .
DNA: TGTGCCAGCAGTGGCGATACAAACACTGAAGCTTTCTTT
CDR3: CASSGDTNTEAFF

J: TRBJ1-2
size: .
V: TRBV10-3
D: .
DNA: TGTGCCTCCGGAGGGGTGGTCGAGAACTATGGCTACACCTTC
CDR3: CASGGVVENYGYTF

J: TRBJ2-1
size: .
V: TRBV5-4
D: .
DNA: TGTGCCAGCAGCTTGCCGGACCTCAATGAGCAGTTCTTC
CDR3: CASSLPDLNEQFF

J: TRBJ2-3
size: .
V: TRBV12-5
D: TRBD2
DNA: TGTGCTAGATGGACTAGTGATAGCACAGATACGCAGTATTTT
CDR3: CARWTSDSTDTQYF

J: TRBJ1-3
size: .
V: TRBV28
D: .
DNA: TGTGCCAGCACCTCAGGAGGGCACACCATATATTTT
CDR3: CASTSGGHTIYF

J: TRBJ1-5
size: medium-sized
V: TRBV7-3
D: .
DNA: TGTGCCAGCAGCTTAAACGGGGGTCAGCCCCAGCATTTT
CDR3: CASSLNGGQPQHF

J: TRBJ2-1
size: .
V: TRBV7-6
D: TRBD1
DNA: TGTGCCAGCAGCTTAGGCCAGGGGGCATCCTACAATGAGCAGTTCTTC
CDR3: CASSLGQGASYNEQFF

J: TRBJ2-3
size: .
V: TRBV5-1
D: TRBD1
DNA: TGCGCCAGCAGCTTACAGGGGCAAACCACAGATACGCAGTATTTT
CDR3: CASSLQGQTTDTQYF

J: TRBJ2-6
size: few
V: TRBV5-4
D: .
DNA: TGTGCCAGCAGCTTGGCCCCGGGCGGGGCCAACGTCCTGACTTTC
CDR3: CASSLAPGGANVLTF

J: TRBJ2-7
size: .
V: TRBV7-8
D: .
DNA: TGTGCCAGCAGCTTAGGGTCGGTGGGGGGGCCCGGCGAGCAGTACTTC
CDR3: CASSLGSVGGPGEQYF

J: TRBJ1-2
size: .
V: TRBV6-5
D: .
DNA: TGTGCCAGCAGTTACGGGGGCTATGGCTACACCTTC
CDR3: CASSYGGYGYTF

J: TRBJ1-2
size: few
V: TRBV2
D: .
DNA: TGTGCCAGCAGTAACCTAGGGAAGGGCTATGGCTACACCTTC
CDR3: CASSNLGKGYGYTF

J: TRBJ2-5
size: .
V: TRBV6-5
D: .
DNA: TGTGCCAGCAGTTACTCGTCGGAGACCCAGTACTTC
CDR3: CASSYSSETQYF

J: TRBJ1-5
size: .
V: TRBV19
D: TRBD1
DNA: TGTGCCAGTAGTTGGGGACAGCTTAGCAATCAGCCCCAGCATTTT
CDR3: CASSWGQLSNQPQHF

J: TRBJ2-1
size: .
V: TRBV4-1
D: .
DNA: TGCGCCAGCAGCCAAGATTATGGATTTTCGACCCCCAATGAGCAGTTCTTC
CDR3: CASSQDYGFSTPNEQFF

J: TRBJ2-7
size: once
V: TRBV11-2
D: TRBD1
DNA: TGTGCCAGCACCTATTCAGGGGGTCAAACCTACGAGCAGTACTTC
CDR3: CASTYSGGQTYEQYF